One sample yielded the 4 T cell receptor beta chains listed below, sequenced in a study of post-analysis software for immune sequencing data. Their antigen targets remain unknown. Study conclusions and caveats: Compared with controls, patients had more of roughly five TRBV segments, including TRBV5-6, TRBV5-1 and TRBV20-1.

cDNA libraries of TCR beta carried unique molecular identifiers. Each CDR3 protein gets one entry after TCRdb re-called the PCR reads with MiXCR. The table has hundreds of thousands of distinct CDR3 sequences, approximately 30% seen once. The material sequenced was blood. The receptors were sampled from a girl aged 10 to 17 with multiple sclerosis.

This clonotype was seen a few times. This rearrangement joins TRBV3-1 to TRBJ2-3; a weak D match, TRBD1 (7 bases). The CDR3 is 14 amino acids. Germline values: CDR1 LGHDT, CDR2 YNNKEL (reference sequence). V lost 4 bases, J lost 4 bases, and 12 bases lay in between. CDR3 in DNA: TGTGCCAGCAGCCCAACAGGGGAGGCAGATACGCAGTATTTT. Translated, it gives CASSPTGEADTQYF.

This clonotype was counted at least ten times. The chain uses TRBV4-3 and TRBJ2-7; D tentatively reads TRBD1 or TRBD2 (5 bases each). The CDR3 covers 13 residues. From germline, CDR1 is LGHNA and CDR2 YSLEER. Between the trimmed V and J ends, which lost 1 base and 7 bases, there was a span of 11 bases. The DNA of the CDR3 is TGCGCCAGCAGCCAAGCCCCAGGGAGTGAGCAGTACTTC. It encodes CASSQAPGSEQYF.

The V gene is TRBV6-5, the J gene TRBJ1-2, with 7 positions matching TRBD1. CDR1 and CDR2 (germline): MNHEY, SVGAGI. V shed 5 bases, J shed 3 bases, and the junction held 6 bases outside the gene matches. The CDR3 runs 14 residues. CDR3 bases: TGTGCCAGCAGTGCAGGGGGGTCGGACTATGGCTACACCTTC. It codes for CASSAGGSDYGYTF.

The sample holds many counts of this clonotype. J is TRBJ2-1 and V is TRBV29-1; no definite D call. This CDR3 is built from 11 residues. The ends were cut back, 5 bases at V and 8 bases at J, with 10 bases in the middle. Germline-derived CDR1 and CDR2 are SQVTM and ANQGSEA. The CDR3 reads CSVSRLDEQFF. DNA of the CDR3: TGCAGCGTTTCTCGGCTAGATGAGCAGTTCTTC.